This T cell receptor (beta chain) was captured in a study of response to subunit inactivated influenza vaccine. The study, taken as a whole, reports: Authors suggested each seasonal influenza vaccination recruits few new T cells.

TCRdb analysed the RT-PCR reads with MiXCR anew, one entry per CDR3 protein. The data hold hundreds of thousands of distinct CDR3 sequences, with approximately 24% observed a single time. The sample holds a few counts of this clonotype. Its specificity is not known. The CDR3 loop spans 13 amino acids. Trimming took 6 bases from V and 3 from J; bases not matched to a gene: 2. This material consisted of CD4+ T cells sorted from PBMCs, taken more than 4 days after vaccination. This clonotype was obtained from a man aged 45 to 65 who received an inactivated influenza vaccine. This chain joins TRBV12-3 or TRBV12-4 and TRBJ2-5, with 9 bases fitting TRBD1. The CDR3 sequence: CASRGTGKETQYF. Here the CDR3 DNA reads TGTGCCAGCAGAGGGACAGGGAAAGAGACCCAGTACTTC.